The rows below give T cell receptor beta chains drawn from one sample of a study of cytotoxic CD8 clonotypes in ibrutinib-treated CLL. The table came from immunoSEQ multiplex PCR; TCRdb's copy has only in-frame clones and leaves some out. This repertoire shows 65,000 to 80,000 clones, roughly 83% found once; its top ten account for about 39%. Sequencing used PBMCs, obtained after 24 months of ibrutinib treatment. The receptors come from a human donor with chronic lymphocytic leukemia. The CDR3 runs from the conserved cysteine through the conserved F or W. Each record gives: clone size, J gene, V gene, CDR3 length, D gene, CDR3 protein, CDR3 DNA. The D gene is left open where the match is weak. Some rows mark clone size as missing; the rest say once, few, many or name a class of expanded clone.

>-|TRBJ2-3|TRBV16|13|-
CASSQGSTDTQYF
TGTGCCAGCAGCCAGGGAAGTACAGATACGCAGTATTTT
>-|TRBJ1-1|TRBV9|15|-
CASTHGTDEDTEAFF
TGTGCCAGCACCCATGGTACGGACGAGGACACTGAAGCTTTCTTT
>-|TRBJ2-7|TRBV2|13|TRBD2
CASSREAGNEQYF
TGTGCCAGCAGCCGGGAAGCGGGGAACGAGCAGTACTTC
>-|TRBJ1-4|TRBV7-9|13|-
CVVGRTPTEKLFF
TGTGTCGTGGGTCGGACCCCAACCGAAAAACTGTTTTTT
>once|TRBJ1-6|TRBV19|12|-
CASSIDARPLHF
TGTGCCAGTAGTATCGACGCCAGACCCCTCCACTTT
>few|TRBJ2-1|TRBV7-2|15|TRBD2
CASSLSSGRFNEQFF
TGTGCCAGCAGCTTATCGAGCGGGAGGTTTAATGAGCAGTTCTTC
>-|TRBJ2-3|TRBV7-2|17|-
CASSLALWGQGTDTQYF
TGTGCCAGCAGCTTAGCGCTGTGGGGGCAGGGCACAGATACGCAGTATTTT
>-|TRBJ2-7|TRBV7-8|14|-
CASSLVREWDEQYF
TGTGCCAGCAGCTTAGTTCGGGAGTGGGACGAGCAGTACTTC
>-|TRBJ1-2|TRBV6-5|14|-
CASSPHTGDYGYTF
TGTGCCAGCAGCCCTCACACCGGAGACTATGGCTACACCTTC
>-|TRBJ1-1|TRBV5-1|15|-
CASSPQTAPKTEAFF
TGCGCCAGCTCCCCCCAGACGGCGCCGAAGACTGAAGCTTTCTTT
>-|TRBJ2-7|TRBV28|16|-
CASSPYPWRAPREQYF
TGTGCCAGCAGTCCCTACCCCTGGAGGGCCCCTCGCGAGCAGTACTTC
>-|TRBJ2-5|TRBV15|18|TRBD2
CATSRDPTSGRRQETQYF
TGTGCCACCAGCAGAGACCCGACTAGCGGGAGGAGACAAGAGACCCAGTACTTC
>-|TRBJ2-1|TRBV27|15|-
CASRQGGSGGGEQFF
TGTGCCAGCAGGCAAGGGGGTAGCGGAGGAGGTGAGCAGTTCTTC
>-|TRBJ2-6|TRBV29-1|14|-
CSVEDNSGANVLTF
TGCAGCGTTGAAGATAACTCTGGGGCCAACGTCCTGACTTTC
>-|TRBJ2-7|TRBV10-1|18|TRBD1
CASSVGGQGVTTRYEQYF
TGCGCCAGCAGTGTTGGGGGACAGGGGGTTACCACCAGGTACGAGCAGTACTTC